This T cell receptor (beta chain) is drawn from a study of shared clonotypes between healthy human individuals (TCRdb year 2020). Turning to the overall study: The cohort comprised two women and a few men aged 18 to 49 years. To estimate repertoire size and how much clonotype sharing occurs between individuals, the study deeply sequenced the blood TCR repertoires of a handful of healthy adults. Libraries were prepared and TCR repertoires were sequenced by different laboratories using diverse techniques, in order to increase sequencing depth and limit assay-specific biases. Each donor's leukapheresis produced roughly between about 0.85 and 10 billion PBMCs.

Healthy HIV-negative adults with no recently reported acute infections or vaccinations were included as donors. Every donor was a Caucasian adult residing in Nashville, Tennessee, USA. For unsorted samples, roughly 91 million PBMCs were counted, and genomic DNA was extracted using the QIAamp DNA Blood Mini kit. Blood was obtained by leukapheresis, after which PBMCs were separated by Ficoll-Histopaque density gradient centrifugation and cryopreserved in liquid nitrogen vapor phase. Including cysteine and phenylalanine, the CDR3 has 15 amino acids. Here the CDR3 DNA is all that survives: 45 bases in frame from base 1. The germline V and J ends show losses of 5 bases and 7 bases respectively, and no gene match explains 6 bases of the junction. The germline V gene yields MDHEN for CDR1 and SYDVKM for CDR2. What the research found in general, with its limitations: Pairwise subsampling indicated that sequencing depth was expected to affect the degree of clonotype sharing among donors. Because the study included a small number of donors, the genetic and exposure-history diversity represented was limited. Only blood was sampled, and tissue TCR repertoires likely differ from those in blood.

Using the deep immunoSEQ assay, TCR CDR3 regions were amplified from genomic DNA by multiplex PCR. Extracted genomic DNA from each cell subset was distributed evenly across all wells of several immunoSEQ 96-well plates, and each plate was treated as a replicate. Each replicate PCR for unsorted PBMC received approximately 0.3 ug genomic DNA, equal to about 30,000 T cell genomes. Unsorted PBMC genomic DNA was sequenced across ten immunoSEQ deep assay plates. Purified libraries were measured with a Qubit 3.0 fluorometer, size-checked on a Bioanalyzer 2100, and measured again with the KAPA Library Quantification kit. Every immunoSEQ 96-well plate was sequenced on a separate single-read 150-cycle Illumina NextSeq 550 flow cell. Concerning the study's data processing: Because only junctional sequences without quality scores were contained in the immunoSEQ output, filtering matching that applied to full-length reads could not be performed. To assign V/J genes and CDR3, sequences were annotated against IMGT germline references using PyIR, a Python wrapper for IgBLAST v1.9. Reads were removed for weak V/J assignments (E-value above 1e-6), missing CDR3, stop codons, out-of-frame junctions, or ambiguous translated residues. V3J clonotypes were defined as sequences sharing the same inferred V gene, J gene, and CDR3 amino acid sequence. The percentage overlap between two repertoires was calculated by dividing the number of shared unique clonotypes by the size of the smaller repertoire. Richness of each repertoire was evaluated using RTK rarefaction, the Chao1 estimator, and Recon v2.1 estimates of unobserved clonotypes. The clones in this table, taken by TCRdb from immuneACCESS, are in-frame only. Not every clone is retained; where verified, under half of the shortfall comes from an unresolved V gene, and the cause of the rest is unknown. V and J calls and clone size are those listed in that table; D and trimming were worked out from the DNA. For this sample there are 450,000 or so clones; around 77% appear just once. The ten largest make up around 13% of the sample.

Comments on this clone: The antigen this receptor binds is unknown. It has no much larger one-base neighbor in the sample; base qualities were not kept.

The material sequenced was PBMCs. The chain is encoded by TRBV28 joined to TRBJ2-2; 11 nucleotides in the junction match TRBD2. The receptor was derived from a woman aged 40-49 years in good health. Some clones in this sample may be carry-over from other donors' samples. The CDR3 corresponds to CASSPLLAGDGELFF. The DNA reads TGTGCCAGCAGTCCGCTACTAGCGGGAGACGGGGAGCTGTTTTTT. The reference TRBV28 and TRBJ2-2 proteins fill in what lies around the CDR3, so the full variable domain reads DVKVTQSSRYLVKRTGEKVFLECVQDMDHENMFWYRQDPGLGLRLIYFSYDVKMKEKGDIPEGYSVSREKKERFSLILESASTNQTSMYLCASSPLLAGDGELFFGEGSRLTVL.